Each of the 2 T cell receptor beta chains below was sequenced from the same sample in a study of blood T cell repertoires in COVID-19. The assay was immunoSEQ multiplex PCR, and TCRdb's table has in-frame clones only and misses some. The sample lists under 150,000 clones, about four fifths seen once, with about 9.9% in the top ten. Sequenced input: peripheral blood. These receptors originate from a man between 35 and 55 years old with active or convalescent COVID-19.

This clone has only one observation. This rearrangement joins TRBV19 to TRBJ2-4; unclear D gene. Germline V gives CDR1 LNHDA, CDR2 SQIVND (reference sequence). The CDR3 sequence is 19 residues long. V was pared by 3 bases and J by 0 bases, with 21 bases between. Here the CDR3 reads CASSISDGGIRLAKNIQYF. The CDR3 DNA reads as TGTGCCAGTAGTATTTCAGACGGTGGAATAAGACTAGCCAAAAACATTCAGTACTTC.

J is TRBJ2-5 and V is TRBV5-6; D is uncertain. Trimming removed 1 base at V and 5 bases at J, with 9 bases between. The CDR3 runs to 13 residues. Germline V gives CDR1 SGHDT, CDR2 YYEEEE. The chain's CDR3 is CASSLMLMETQYF. As DNA, the CDR3 is TGTGCCAGCAGCTTGATGCTAATGGAGACCCAGTACTTC.